This record covers a single TCR beta chain. Its antigen is currently unknown. The data originate from a study of T cell responses to AZD1222 COVID-19 vaccine. Study-wide results and limits: Clonal diversity was possibly underestimated, and the donors were mostly white British, with more females.

Using immunoSEQ multiplex PCR, the repertoire was profiled, and TCRdb retains in-frame clones only, with some absent. The sample consists of approximately 140,000 clones, about 93% of them appearing once. Material: peripheral blood, obtained on day 0 of MenACWY control vaccination. The clonotype originates from an adult in good health.

The CDR3 sequence: CASSSLRGTTEAFF. The CDR3 coding sequence is TGTGCCAGCAGCTCCCTAAGGGGGACCACTGAAGCTTTCTTT. The chain uses TRBV7-9 and TRBJ1-1; D might be TRBD1 (6 bases). Per germline, CDR1 SEHNR and CDR2 FQNEAQ (reference sequence). The CDR3 is 14 amino acids. V was pared by 4 bases and J by 4 bases, with 13 bases between. The whole variable domain, remainder taken from reference TRBV7-9 and TRBJ1-1, is DTGVSQNPRHKITKRGQNVTFRCDPISEHNRLYWYRQTLGQGPEFLTYFQNEAQLEKSRLLSDRFSAERPKGSFSTLEIQRTEQGDSAMYLCASSSLRGTTEAFFGQGTRLTVV.